In its sample, the clone carrying this T cell receptor beta chain was seen a few times. This CDR3 is built from 16 residues. The germline V gene has CDR1 KGHDR and CDR2 SFDVKD. V was clipped by 3 bases and J by 6 bases; unmatched bases: 5. The sample belongs to a study of blood T cell repertoires in COVID-19. Overall study: Donors in the United States, Italy and Spain gave samples during acute or convalescent COVID-19. PBMCs, B-cell-depleted T cells, or T cells were the source of the cDNA or gDNA that made up the material.

Original processing methods: Reference gene primers were amplified, and this amplification served to estimate nucleated cell counts. Data came from immunoSEQ multiplex PCR; TCRdb stores just in-frame clones and leaves some out. The D gene and trimming were derived from the DNA, and the V and J assignments and clone size from that table. The sample carries 180,000 or so clones, around 80% recorded once. The V gene is TRBV24-1, the J gene TRBJ1-5, with 12 nucleotides matching TRBD1. Sequenced input: peripheral blood. The TCR originated in a woman in her seventies with acute or convalescent COVID-19. CDR3 loop: CATSDPGTGGGQPQHF. The DNA for the CDR3 is TGTGCCACCAGTGATCCCGGGACAGGGGGCGGTCAGCCCCAGCATTTT.